These 30 T cell receptor beta chains were all obtained from the same sample, sequenced in a study of T-cell memory formation after mild COVID-19. MiXCR, applied by TCRdb to the 5' RACE reads, yields one record per CDR3 protein. The table records approximately 450,000 distinct CDR3 sequences, 15% to 20% of them present only once. Sequencing input: PBMCs or a T cell subset sorted from them (not recorded which). These receptor sequences come from an adult woman who had mild COVID-19 (a few samples of this study predate the infection). Cell type and time point are not known.

The gene calls are TRBV20-1 and TRBJ2-5; a possible D gene is TRBD1 (6 bases). Germline V CDR1 and CDR2: DFQATT, SNEGSKA (reference sequence). The CDR3 covers 14 residues. Trimming shortened V by 3 bases and J by 3 bases, and 14 bases separated the two germline ends. CDR3 region: CSASHRVVKETQYF. Here the CDR3 DNA reads TGCAGTGCTAGTCACAGGGTTGTGAAAGAGACCCAGTACTTC.

J is TRBJ1-2 and V is TRBV7-6, with 11 bases lining up with TRBD1. Germline CDR1 reads SGHVS; CDR2 reads FNYEAQ. The CDR3 has 15 residues. Trimming cost V 5 bases and J 4 bases; bases outside gene matches: 6. The CDR3 DNA reads TGTGCCAGCAGCGTGGGACAGGGGGAGGTCTATGGCTACACCTTC. Residues: CASSVGQGEVYGYTF. The whole variable domain, remainder taken from reference TRBV7-6 and TRBJ1-2, is GAGVSQSPRYKVTKRGQDVALRCDPISGHVSLYWYRQALGQGPEFLTYFNYEAQQDKSGLPNDRFSAERPEGSISTLTIQRTEQRDSAMYRCASSVGQGEVYGYTFGSGTRLTVV.

This clonotype was seen a handful of times. The chain has TRBV9 and TRBJ1-4; 7 nucleotides align to TRBD1. Trimming at V came to 3 bases and at J to 8 bases, leaving 13 bases not matched to a gene. The CDR3 is 16 residues long. Germline V CDR1 and CDR2: SGDLS, YYNGEE. CDR3 region: CASSARGQGGNEKLFF. DNA for the CDR3: TGTGCCAGCAGCGCGAGGGGCCAGGGGGGAAACGAAAAACTGTTTTTT. Using reference TRBV9 and TRBJ1-4 for the parts outside the CDR3, the full variable domain is DSGVTQTPKHLITATGQRVTLRCSPRSGDLSVYWYQQSLDQGLQFLIQYYNGEERAKGNILERFSAQQFPDLHSELNLSSLELGDSALYFCASSARGQGGNEKLFFGSGTQLSVL.

This clonotype has a handful of counts. The V gene is TRBV3-1, the J gene TRBJ2-1, with 8 bases matching TRBD2. Germline CDR1 LGHDT, CDR2 YNNKEL (reference sequence). CDR3 length: 13 residues. Losses at the gene ends were 4 bases for V and 11 bases for J; bases not matched to a gene: 7. CDR3 DNA sequence: TGTGCCAGCAGCCGTCTACGGGAGGGCCAGCAGTTCTTC. Encoded protein: CASSRLREGQQFF.

Only a few counts were recorded for this clonotype. This rearrangement joins TRBV7-8 to TRBJ2-7, with D tentatively TRBD2 (6 bases). The CDR3 is made up of 13 amino acids. Germline V gene sequence: CDR1 SGHVS, CDR2 FQNEAQ. V was trimmed by 9 bases and J by 4 bases, leaving 16 bases between them. The CDR3 DNA reads as TGTGCCAGACTGGCAGGAGGGCGATACGAGCAGTACTTC. It specifies CARLAGGRYEQYF.

This clonotype was counted between two and nine times. The chain recombines TRBV6-6 with TRBJ1-2; tentatively, D is TRBD1 (5 bases). Trimming stripped 0 bases from V and 0 bases from J, with 11 bases between. In germline, CDR1 is MNHNY, CDR2 SVGAGI (reference sequence). The CDR3 length is 16 residues. The CDR3 region has the DNA TGTGCCAGCAGTTACTCACGGGGCGCGGCTAACTATGGCTACACCTTC. It translates to CASSYSRGAANYGYTF.

The sample holds a few counts of this clonotype. V gene TRBV9 combines with J gene TRBJ2-5; TRBD2 aligns across 10 bases. The CDR3 extends over 15 amino acids. The germline V gene encodes CDR1 SGDLS and CDR2 YYNGEE. The V and J ends lost 3 bases and 3 bases, in that order; junction bases with no gene match: 5. The CDR3: CASSAGLAEKETQYF. The CDR3 DNA reads as TGTGCCAGCAGCGCCGGACTAGCGGAGAAAGAGACCCAGTACTTC.

V and J are TRBV7-2 and TRBJ2-5; the D is unclear. With 1 base removed from V and 2 bases from J, the gap between germline ends came to 11 bases. This CDR3 region has 15 residues. CDR1 and CDR2 (germline): SGHTA, FQGNSA. In DNA, the CDR3 is TGTGCCAGCAGCTTAGTGAAGACCAGGCAAGAGACCCAGTACTTC. It specifies CASSLVKTRQETQYF.

This clonotype was recorded a few times. This rearrangement joins TRBV6-5 to TRBJ2-2, with D perhaps TRBD1 (5 bases). The CDR3 totals 17 residues. V was trimmed by 6 bases and J by 3 bases, leaving 20 bases between them. Germline V gene lookup returns CDR1 MNHEY and CDR2 SVGAGI. CDR3 nucleotides: TGTGCCAGCAGCGACCGCTGGGGCACTGTGGACACCGGGGAGCTGTTTTTT. This gives the protein CASSDRWGTVDTGELFF.

The chain employs TRBV24-1 and TRBJ2-1; TRBD1 matches at 7 bases. Germline V lookup: CDR1 KGHDR, CDR2 SFDVKD. The CDR3 is 14 residues long. J gave up 3 bases and V 7 bases, and 5 bases lay outside the gene matches. The CDR3 loop reads CATRGAGGYNEQFF. DNA of the CDR3: TGTGCCACCAGGGGGGCAGGGGGCTACAATGAGCAGTTCTTC.

In DNA, the CDR3 is TGTGCCAGCAGCGTTGGGGGCGCGGATGGCTACACCTTC. Protein product: CASSVGGADGYTF. The chain has TRBV9 and TRBJ1-2; TRBD1 might be the D (6 bases). Trimming pared 2 bases from V and 6 bases from J, leaving 11 bases between. The CDR3 spans 13 residues. Germline CDR1 SGDLS, CDR2 YYNGEE.

This clonotype was recorded at least ten times. The genes are TRBV12-3 or TRBV12-4 and TRBJ2-7; maybe TRBD2 (5 bases). This CDR3 has 13 amino acids. Trimming took off 8 bases at V and 0 bases at J, with 11 bases between the two ends. The DNA for the CDR3 is TGTGCCAGCTCACGGGATACCTCCTACGAGCAGTACTTC. Translated, it gives CASSRDTSYEQYF.

The chain links TRBV12-3 or TRBV12-4 to TRBJ2-2, with D possibly being TRBD2 (6 bases). Trimming shortened V by 6 bases and J by 4 bases, and 15 bases separated the two germline ends. The CDR3 spans 15 residues. The CDR3 coding sequence is TGTGCCAGCAGCCCGGGACTGGGCGGCACCGGGGAGCTGTTTTTT. This codes for CASSPGLGGTGELFF.

The genes are TRBV24-1 and TRBJ2-5; D ambiguous. CDR3 size: 17 residues. V lost 4 bases to trimming and J lost 0 bases, with 17 bases between them. Germline CDR1 KGHDR, CDR2 SFDVKD. The CDR3 DNA reads as TGTGCCACCAGTGACCCCGACGCCTCAGCCAACCAAGAGACCCAGTACTTC. Its protein is CATSDPDASANQETQYF.

This clonotype was recorded a few times. The rearrangement links TRBV5-1 to TRBJ2-1, with TRBD2 identical over 7 bases. V lost 0 bases to trimming and J lost 1 base; unmatched junction nucleotides: 4. This CDR3 contains 16 residues. Looked up from germline, CDR1 is SGHRS and CDR2 is YFSETQ. CDR3 region: CASSLGLAPSYNEQFF. The CDR3 nucleotides are TGCGCCAGCAGCTTGGGACTAGCCCCTTCCTACAATGAGCAGTTCTTC.

CDR3 protein: CSARDLTGEAYEQYF. CDR3 coding DNA: TGCAGTGCTAGAGATCTAACGGGAGAGGCCTACGAGCAGTACTTC. The chain joins TRBV20-1 to TRBJ2-7, with a weak D call TRBD2 (6 bases). The V gene's germline CDR1 is DFQATT and CDR2 SNEGSKA (reference sequence). The V end was cut by 0 bases, the J end by 2 bases, with 14 bases between. The CDR3 runs 15 residues.

In its sample, this clonotype was seen many times. V gene TRBV7-3 combines with J gene TRBJ2-3; TRBD2 agrees at 7 bases. The CDR3 is made up of 15 amino acids. Germline CDR1 and CDR2: SGHTA and FQGTGA. Trimming at V came to 2 bases and at J to 4 bases, leaving 6 bases not matched to a gene. CDR3 residues: CASSLGGEGPDTQYF. The CDR3 DNA sequence: TGTGCCAGCAGCTTAGGGGGGGAAGGCCCAGATACGCAGTATTTT. Full variable domain (remainder filled in from reference TRBV7-3 and TRBJ2-3): GAGVSQTPSNKVTEKGKYVELRCDPISGHTALYWYRQSLGQGPEFLIYFQGTGAADDSGLPNDRFFAVRPEGSVSTLKIQRTERGDSAVYLCASSLGGEGPDTQYFGPGTRLTVL.

J is TRBJ2-7 and V is TRBV7-9; D possibly uses TRBD1 or TRBD2 (6 bases each). Deletions cut 0 bases from V and 3 bases from J, with 15 bases between. This CDR3 is 16 amino acids long. CDR1 is SEHNR, CDR2 FQNEAQ, per germline (reference sequence). The CDR3: CASSLAGGLAYYEQYF. CDR3 nucleotide sequence: TGTGCCAGCAGCTTAGCAGGGGGACTCGCCTACTACGAGCAGTACTTC.

The sample holds a few counts of this clonotype. This sequence joins TRBV5-1 and TRBJ1-1; 9 bases are shared with TRBD1. Trimming at V came to 0 bases and at J to 3 bases, leaving 6 bases not matched to a gene. Per the germline V gene, CDR1 is SGHRS and CDR2 is YFSETQ. CDR3 length: 16 residues. The CDR3 protein is CASSLGGTGRDTEAFF. In DNA form, the CDR3 reads TGCGCCAGCAGCTTGGGAGGGACAGGGCGGGACACTGAAGCTTTCTTT.

This clonotype was seen more than once but under ten times. Here the CDR3 reads CASSPASRDGNEQFF. The CDR3 DNA is TGTGCCAGCAGCCCCGCCTCGCGGGATGGCAATGAGCAGTTCTTC. The gene calls are TRBV11-3 and TRBJ2-1, with D tentatively TRBD2 (6 bases). Between the trimmed V and J ends, which lost 5 bases and 6 bases, there was a span of 17 bases. Germline values: CDR1 SGHNT, CDR2 YENEEA. This CDR3 has 15 amino acids.

J is TRBJ2-2 and V is TRBV28, with TRBD2 matching 8 bases. V lost 6 bases to trimming and J lost 3 bases; unmatched junction nucleotides: 6. Germline CDR1 MDHEN, CDR2 SYDVKM. The CDR3 is 15 residues long. The CDR3 DNA reads as TGTGCCAGCAGCCCCTCGGGGGGGGACACCGGGGAGCTGTTTTTT. Protein: CASSPSGGDTGELFF.

This clonotype was detected once. Mismatch with germline at one junction end may stem from a read error. The chain links TRBV2 to TRBJ1-1; D unclear. This CDR3 spans 11 amino acids. The germline CDR1 and CDR2 sequences are SNHLY and FYNNEI. The CDR3 DNA sequence: TGTGACAGCAGTGTCCAGGCTGAAGCTTTCTTT. Its protein product is CDSSVQAEAFF.

In this sample, this clonotype turned up many times. The rearrangement links TRBV5-1 to TRBJ2-7; a possible D gene is TRBD1 (5 bases). CDR1 is SGHRS and CDR2 is YFSETQ in the germline V gene. Trimming removed 0 bases at V and 1 base at J, with 5 bases between. The CDR3 is made up of 13 amino acids. The CDR3 region has the DNA TGCGCCAGCAGCTTGGGACAGTCCTACGAGCAGTACTTC. This sequence encodes CASSLGQSYEQYF.

This clonotype was seen a handful of times. This chain joins TRBV7-8 and TRBJ1-4; D may be TRBD1 (5 bases). This CDR3 is 15 amino acids long. Germline lookup yields CDR1 SGHVS and CDR2 FQNEAQ. With 1 base removed from V and 5 bases from J, the gap between germline ends came to 11 bases. The CDR3 protein is CASSLGWGENEKLFF. The CDR3 coding sequence is TGTGCCAGCAGCTTAGGATGGGGGGAGAATGAAAAACTGTTTTTT.

This clonotype occurred a few times. The V and J genes are TRBV29-1 and TRBJ2-7; the match to TRBD2 covers 10 bases. The CDR3 runs 15 residues. V was clipped by 1 base and J by 2 bases; unmatched bases: 5. Germline CDR1 SQVTM, CDR2 ANQGSEA. For the CDR3, the DNA is TGCAGCGTTGAAGGGCTAGCGGGAGTCACCTACGAGCAGTACTTC. As protein: CSVEGLAGVTYEQYF.

The chain carries TRBV12-3 or TRBV12-4 and TRBJ2-3; 12 bases align to TRBD2. With 6 bases clipped from V and 0 bases from J, the junction kept 4 bases outside the gene matches. The CDR3 length is 16 residues. CDR3 residues: CASSLAGGLSTDTQYF. The CDR3 DNA follows: TGTGCCAGCAGCCTAGCGGGGGGGCTTAGCACAGATACGCAGTATTTT.

The chain recombines TRBV5-5 with TRBJ2-3, with 12 positions matching TRBD2. This CDR3 has 16 amino acids. Germline V gene data show CDR1 as SGHKS and CDR2 as YYEKEE (reference sequence). Trimming removed 0 bases from V and 4 bases from J; junction bases left unmatched: 3. The CDR3 coding sequence is TGTGCCAGCAGCTTGGCCCTAGCGGGAGGGTCAGATACGCAGTATTTT. Amino acids: CASSLALAGGSDTQYF.

V and J are TRBV29-1 and TRBJ2-3, with 10 nucleotides matching TRBD1. J gave up 0 bases and V 5 bases, and 5 bases lay outside the gene matches. The CDR3 loop spans 15 amino acids. Germline CDR1 SQVTM, CDR2 ANQGSEA. CDR3 region: CSVTGTGASTDTQYF. As DNA, the CDR3 is TGCAGCGTTACTGGGACAGGGGCTAGCACAGATACGCAGTATTTT.

In its sample, this clonotype was seen a few times. V gene TRBV4-2 combines with J gene TRBJ2-7, with 8 bases that match TRBD2. Germline V gene sequence: CDR1 LGHNA, CDR2 YNFKEQ. Trimming removed 2 bases from V and 3 bases from J; junction bases left unmatched: 6. The CDR3 length is 15 residues. Here the CDR3 reads CASSQWSGSGYEQYF. CDR3 nucleotides: TGTGCCAGCAGCCAATGGAGCGGGAGTGGCTACGAGCAGTACTTC.

V and J are TRBV10-3 and TRBJ2-7, with D possibly TRBD1 on 5 matching bases. Germline V gene sequence: CDR1 ENHRY, CDR2 SYGVKD. The CDR3 length is 13 residues. Trimming pared 10 bases from V and 1 base from J, leaving 14 bases between. The CDR3 DNA follows: TGTGCCACCGAAACGACAGCTTCCTACGAGCAGTACTTC. Its protein is CATETTASYEQYF.